Shown below are 19 T cell receptor beta chains from a single sample sequenced in a study of blood T cells in healthy people across ages (dated by TCRdb to the mid-2010s). Library generation was performed with 5' RACE. Data came from an Illumina HiSeq 2500. A second PCR of roughly 7 to 11 cycles was run with a J-beta primer mix and a sample-barcoded 5' primer. Starting from the raw public reads, TCRdb applied fastp trimming at Q25, assembled clones with MiXCR and retained in-frame beta chains. All rows with the same CDR3 protein become a single entry with the most common DNA and genes. This sample comprises about 2 million distinct CDR3 sequences, about 49% of them detected only once. The ten largest clones represent over 2% of the sample. Input material: blood. These receptors all come from a woman aged 40 to 49 in good health.

This clonotype has only a few counts. The CDR3 reads CASSSGMGEQYF. The CDR3 DNA reads as TGTGCCAGCAGTTCGGGTATGGGTGAGCAGTACTTC. The chain joins TRBV28 to TRBJ2-7; no reliable D call. Germline CDR1 MDHEN, CDR2 SYDVKM. Trimming cost V 4 bases and J 7 bases, with 11 bases left between them. The CDR3 covers 12 residues.

This sequence joins TRBV2 and TRBJ2-6; 9 nucleotides agree with TRBD1. The V gene's germline CDR1 is SNHLY and CDR2 FYNNEI. Trimming at V came to 5 bases and at J to 8 bases, leaving 10 bases not matched to a gene. This CDR3 is 16 amino acids long. CDR3 in amino acids: CASSSDRGRMSNVLTF. CDR3 DNA sequence: TGTGCCAGCAGTTCAGACAGGGGGAGAATGTCCAACGTCCTGACTTTC.

The chain couples TRBV11-2 to TRBJ2-3; D gene unclear. The germline V gene has CDR1 SGHAT and CDR2 FQNNGV. V was cut by 3 bases and J by 2 bases, with 12 bases left in between. The CDR3 runs 15 residues. The CDR3 spells CASSFSWRNTDTQYF. CDR3 in DNA: TGTGCCAGCAGCTTCTCCTGGCGGAACACAGATACGCAGTATTTT.

The chain carries TRBV6-5 and TRBJ1-1; 7 bases align to TRBD1. The CDR3 length is 13 residues. V lost 4 bases and J lost 7; bases outside the gene matches: 6. CDR1 is MNHEY and CDR2 is SVGAGI in the germline V gene. This CDR3 reads CASSSSYRGEAFF. CDR3 sequence (DNA): TGTGCCAGCAGTTCTTCCTACAGGGGTGAAGCTTTCTTT.

This chain links TRBV20-1 with TRBJ2-7, with D unresolved. The germline gives CDR1 DFQATT, CDR2 SNEGSKA (reference sequence). The CDR3 length is 13 residues. CDR3 sequence (DNA): TGCAGAGCCCCGGGTGGAAACTCCTACGAGCAGTACTTC. Translation: CRAPGGNSYEQYF.

This clonotype was recorded once. The chain joins TRBV7-3 to TRBJ1-4, with D tentatively TRBD1 (6 bases). Germline-derived CDR1 and CDR2 are SGHTA and FQGTGA. This CDR3 region has 15 residues. The V and J ends lost 5 bases and 4 bases respectively, with 14 bases between them. DNA of the CDR3: TGTGCCAGCAGCCCGGGGGCAGGTGTTAATGAAAAACTGTTTTTT. Protein product: CASSPGAGVNEKLFF. Using reference TRBV7-3 and TRBJ1-4 for the parts outside the CDR3, the full variable domain is GAGVSQTPSNKVTEKGKYVELRCDPISGHTALYWYRQSLGQGPEFLIYFQGTGAADDSGLPNDRFFAVRPEGSVSTLKIQRTERGDSAVYLCASSPGAGVNEKLFFGSGTQLSVL.

This clonotype was counted between two and nine times. CDR3: CASSQTGVSYNEQFF. The CDR3 nucleotides read TGTGCCAGCAGCCAAACAGGGGTCTCCTACAATGAGCAGTTCTTC. V and J are TRBV5-5 and TRBJ2-1, with TRBD1 identical over 7 bases. Trimming removed 4 bases from V and 0 bases from J; junction bases left unmatched: 4. Germline assignment: CDR1 SGHKS and CDR2 YYEKEE (reference sequence). The CDR3 has 15 residues.

V gene TRBV6-5 combines with J gene TRBJ1-2; 10 bases line up with TRBD1. The J segment lost 6 bases and the V segment lost 5 bases, leaving 6 bases of the junction unmatched. Looked up from germline, CDR1 is MNHEY and CDR2 is SVGAGI. The CDR3 contains 14 residues. The CDR3 DNA is TGTGCCAGCAGTCAAGACAGGGGGCCTAATGGCTACACCTTC. It encodes CASSQDRGPNGYTF.

This clonotype was seen a few times. This chain links TRBV5-1 with TRBJ2-1, with 12 nucleotides matching TRBD1. The CDR3 covers 17 residues. Germline V gene sequence: CDR1 SGHRS, CDR2 YFSETQ. V lost 3 bases and J lost 6; bases outside the gene matches: 10. The CDR3 spells CASSSVPGQGAGNEQFF. As DNA, the CDR3 is TGCGCCAGCAGCTCCGTCCCGGGACAGGGGGCAGGCAATGAGCAGTTCTTC.

The chain recombines TRBV9 with TRBJ2-1, with 8 bases lining up with TRBD2. This CDR3 is built from 18 residues. After removal of 2 bases from V and 0 bases from J, the junction contained 10 bases not matched to a gene. Germline V lookup: CDR1 SGDLS, CDR2 YYNGEE. The CDR3 is CASSVSTTGGSSYNEQFF. The CDR3 DNA reads TGTGCCAGCAGCGTCTCTACGACGGGGGGGAGCTCCTACAATGAGCAGTTCTTC.

Only one count was recorded for this clonotype. One end of the junction varies from germline; a read error may be responsible. CDR3 protein: CATAQGATNEKLFF. DNA for the CDR3: TGCGCCACCGCACAGGGGGCAACTAATGAAAAACTGTTTTTT. The gene calls are TRBV12-3 or TRBV12-4 and TRBJ1-4; 8 bases are a match to TRBD1. This CDR3 spans 14 amino acids.

This clonotype was seen at least ten times. The rearrangement joins TRBV29-1 to TRBJ2-5; possible D gene TRBD2, 6 bases. With 0 bases removed from V and 12 bases from J, the gap between germline ends came to 11 bases. Per the germline V gene, CDR1 is SQVTM and CDR2 is ANQGSEA. The CDR3 is 11 amino acids. Here the CDR3 DNA reads TGCAGCGTTGAAGATTCCGGAGGGAAGTACTTC. Its protein product is CSVEDSGGKYF.

This clonotype showed up just a few times. J is TRBJ2-3 and V is TRBV20-1; D may be TRBD1 or TRBD2 (5 bases each). The CDR3 extends over 14 amino acids. V shed 7 bases and J shed 0 bases, with 14 bases lying between them. Looked up from germline, CDR1 is DFQATT and CDR2 is SNEGSKA (reference sequence). The CDR3 protein is CSGVGATSTDTQYF. The CDR3 DNA reads TGCAGTGGGGTCGGGGCGACGAGCACAGATACGCAGTATTTT.

Comment on this clonotype: Germline is not matched at one junction end, which may reflect a read error. The rearrangement links TRBV9 to TRBJ1-4; D is unclear. From germline, CDR1 is SGDLS and CDR2 YYNGEE. CDR3 length: 13 residues. CDR3 sequence reads: CASSGTGPEELFF. The CDR3 DNA sequence: TGTGCCAGCAGCGGGACCGGGCCTGAAGAACTGTTTTTT.

This clonotype was seen only a few times. The J gene is TRBJ2-7, the V gene TRBV18, with D perhaps matching TRBD1 or TRBD2 (5 bases each). The CDR3 runs 13 residues. The germline CDR1 and CDR2 sequences are KGHSH and LQKENI. Trimming left V 6 bases short and J 6 bases short, with 15 bases between. The CDR3 protein is CASSSSGTSEQYF. The CDR3 nucleotides are TGTGCCAGCTCTTCCTCGGGGACGAGCGAGCAGTACTTC.

The rearrangement uses TRBV2 and TRBJ2-3; 9 nucleotides match TRBD2. CDR3 length: 19 amino acids. Losses at the gene ends were 5 bases for V and 0 bases for J; bases not matched to a gene: 15. Germline-derived CDR1 and CDR2 are SNHLY and FYNNEI. This chain's CDR3 is CASSTTSGGGDTSTDTQYF. CDR3 sequence (DNA): TGTGCCAGCAGTACCACTAGTGGCGGGGGGGATACTAGCACAGATACGCAGTATTTT.

This rearrangement joins TRBV25-1 to TRBJ1-6; 7 bases line up with TRBD1. This CDR3 comprises 14 residues. V shed 2 bases, J shed 9 bases, and the junction held 4 bases outside the gene matches. CDR1 MGHDK and CDR2 SYGVNS come from the germline V gene. The CDR3 bases are TGTGCCAGCAGTGAACGACAGGGAGTTTCACCCCTCCACTTT. Protein: CASSERQGVSPLHF.

The chain is built from TRBV6-2 or TRBV6-3 and TRBJ2-5; 7 bases are shared with TRBD2. CDR3 size: 14 residues. J gave up 5 bases and V 5 bases, and 8 bases lay outside the gene matches. Germline V gene data show CDR1 as MNHEY and CDR2 as SVGEGT. The CDR3 loop reads CASSPLAAGETQYF. CDR3 sequence (DNA): TGTGCCAGCAGTCCTCTAGCAGCGGGGGAGACCCAGTACTTC.

The chain couples TRBV3-1 to TRBJ2-5; unclear D gene. Germline V gene lookup returns CDR1 LGHDT and CDR2 YNNKEL (reference sequence). CDR3 length equals 11 residues. The V and J ends lost 1 base and 8 bases respectively, with 5 bases between them. CDR3 loop: CASSQASTQYF. In nucleotides, the CDR3 is TGTGCCAGCAGCCAAGCGTCAACCCAGTACTTC.